Shown below are 15 T cell receptor beta chains from a single sample sequenced in a study of response to subunit inactivated influenza vaccine (dated by TCRdb to about 2018). The method behind the library was RT-PCR. For sequencing, an Illumina HiSeq 2500 was employed. TCRdb trimmed the raw reads at Q25, called clones with MiXCR and kept productive beta chains. Under each unique CDR3 protein, matching rows form one entry showing the most common genes and DNA. The sample contains a few hundred thousand distinct CDR3 sequences, 9.5% to 13% of them found a single time. The leading ten clones occupy 12% of the sample. Taken with the paper, the label for time point translates to: around 42 days after influenza vaccine administration. Source: PBMCs from blood, taken 40 to 50 days after vaccination. All receptors come from a man in his fifties or sixties who received an inactivated influenza vaccine. Donor details come from another sample of the same person, matched by shared clones.

This clonotype has just a few counts. V is TRBV7-3 and J is TRBJ2-7, with TRBD1 matching over 8 bases. J lost 4 bases, V lost 3 bases, and 2 bases had no gene match. This CDR3 contains 13 residues. Per germline, CDR1 SGHTA and CDR2 FQGTGA. The CDR3 coding sequence is TGTGCCAGCAGCTTGACAGGGGAGTACGAGCAGTACTTC. It is translated as CASSLTGEYEQYF.

This clonotype was seen a handful of times. The J gene is TRBJ2-2, the V gene TRBV7-3; D unclear. Trimming took off 5 bases at V and 1 base at J, with 8 bases between the two ends. This CDR3 spans 14 amino acids. Per germline, CDR1 SGHTA and CDR2 FQGTGA. In DNA, the CDR3 is TGTGCCAGCAGCCCCTCAGTGAACACCGGGGAGCTGTTTTTT. Protein sequence: CASSPSVNTGELFF.

This clonotype was counted between two and nine times. This chain links TRBV7-2 with TRBJ2-7, with 14 bases matching TRBD2. V shed 6 bases, J shed 5 bases, and the junction held 3 bases outside the gene matches. CDR1 SGHTA and CDR2 FQGNSA come from the germline V gene. The CDR3 is 14 residues long. CDR3 DNA sequence: TGTGCCAGCAGGATGGGACTAGCGGGAGACGAGCAGTACTTC. Its translation: CASRMGLAGDEQYF.

The V call is TRBV4-2, the J call TRBJ2-1; D gene unclear. The CDR3 spans 15 residues. Germline values: CDR1 LGHNA, CDR2 YNFKEQ. Trimming cost V 2 bases and J 6 bases, with 14 bases left between them. The CDR3 sequence: CASSQPAERVNEQFF. The DNA for the CDR3 is TGTGCCAGCAGCCAACCCGCGGAGCGTGTCAATGAGCAGTTCTTC.

This clonotype was picked up many times. This chain links TRBV5-1 with TRBJ1-2; TRBD1 might be the D (5 bases). The germline V gene encodes CDR1 SGHRS and CDR2 YFSETQ. Trimming removed 4 bases at V and 3 bases at J, with 13 bases between. This CDR3 is built from 14 residues. The DNA of the CDR3 is TGCGCCAGCAGCCCCGGGACGTCCTACTATGGCTACACCTTC. Translated: CASSPGTSYYGYTF.

This clonotype was seen only a few times. This chain links TRBV3-1 with TRBJ2-3; D is perhaps TRBD1 or TRBD2 (5 bases each). Looked up from germline, CDR1 is LGHDT and CDR2 is YNNKEL (reference sequence). V lost 3 bases and J lost 8, with 12 bases in between. This CDR3 region has 13 residues. The CDR3 reads CASSQETGRTQYF. As DNA, the CDR3 is TGTGCCAGCAGCCAGGAGACGGGACGTACGCAGTATTTT.

V and J are TRBV10-3 and TRBJ2-1; 9 bases fit TRBD1. This CDR3 is 13 amino acids long. V was clipped by 8 bases and J by 8 bases; unmatched bases: 7. From germline, CDR1 is ENHRY and CDR2 SYGVKD. The CDR3 DNA reads as TGTGCCATCGCCGGGACAGGGTTTGATGAGCAGTTCTTC. It yields the protein CAIAGTGFDEQFF.

This clonotype was detected ten times or more. The genes are TRBV4-3 and TRBJ2-1, with TRBD2 matching over 10 bases. Germline V CDR1 and CDR2: LGHNA, YSLEER. Losses at the gene ends were 0 bases for V and 9 bases for J; bases not matched to a gene: 8. The CDR3 totals 16 residues. The CDR3 loop reads CASSQELAGTVTEQFF. The CDR3 DNA reads TGCGCCAGCAGCCAAGAACTAGCGGGAACAGTAACTGAGCAGTTCTTC.

The table lists this clonotype with a count of one. V and J are TRBV18 and TRBJ1-1; no clear D gene. Germline V gives CDR1 KGHSH, CDR2 LQKENI. The V gene lost 5 bases and the J gene lost 0 bases, with 7 bases spanning the gap. This CDR3 region has 13 residues. The CDR3 protein is CASSDQMNTEAFF. The CDR3 DNA reads TGTGCCAGCTCAGACCAAATGAACACTGAAGCTTTCTTT. The whole variable domain, filled in from reference TRBV18 and TRBJ1-1, reads NAGVMQNPRHLVRRRGQEARLRCSPMKGHSHVYWYRQLPEEGLKFMVYLQKENIIDESGMPKERFSAEFPKEGPSILRIQQVVRGDSAAYFCASSDQMNTEAFFGQGTRLTVV.

The count of this clonotype is one. The CDR3, as DNA: TGTGCCAGCAGCCAGGAAAACGCCAAAAACATTCAGTACTTC. Protein: CASSQENAKNIQYF. The chain employs TRBV4-2 and TRBJ2-4; D unresolved. The germline V gene encodes CDR1 LGHNA and CDR2 YNFKEQ. The length of the CDR3 is 14 residues. Trimming removed 3 bases from V and 1 base from J, with 7 bases in between.

V usage is TRBV11-2 and J usage is TRBJ2-2; TRBD2 aligns across 11 bases. The ends lost 4 bases at V and 3 bases at J; junction bases unmatched: 4. Germline V lookup: CDR1 SGHAT, CDR2 FQNNGV. The CDR3 sequence is 16 residues long. This CDR3 reads CASSSPSGRYTGELFF. The CDR3 nucleotides read TGTGCCAGCAGCTCCCCTAGCGGGAGGTACACCGGGGAGCTGTTTTTT. Drawing the rest from reference TRBV11-2 and TRBJ2-2, the complete variable domain is EAGVAQSPRYKIIEKRQSVAFWCNPISGHATLYWYQQILGQGPKLLIQFQNNGVVDDSQLPKDRFSAERLKGVDSTLKIQPAKLEDSAVYLCASSSPSGRYTGELFFGEGSRLTVL.

This clonotype was seen many times. The rearrangement uses TRBV20-1 and TRBJ2-1; no clear D. CDR1 DFQATT and CDR2 SNEGSKA come from the germline V gene (reference sequence). Trimming left V 0 bases short and J 8 bases short, with 8 bases between. The CDR3 runs to 12 residues. CDR3 sequence (DNA): TGCAGTGCTAGAGATGAAGAGGATGAGCAGTTCTTC. Its protein product is CSARDEEDEQFF.

The sample holds a few counts of this clonotype. V is TRBV7-6 and J is TRBJ2-2; 9 nucleotides align to TRBD1. This CDR3 has 16 residues. V was pared by 1 base and J by 5 bases, with 5 bases of the junction left unmatched. Germline V gives CDR1 SGHVS, CDR2 FNYEAQ. CDR3 DNA sequence: TGTGCCAGCAGCTTAGGAGGGGACAGGGTGACCGGGGAGCTGTTTTTT. As protein: CASSLGGDRVTGELFF. Variable domain in full (rest from reference TRBV7-6 and TRBJ2-2): GAGVSQSPRYKVTKRGQDVALRCDPISGHVSLYWYRQALGQGPEFLTYFNYEAQQDKSGLPNDRFSAERPEGSISTLTIQRTEQRDSAMYRCASSLGGDRVTGELFFGEGSRLTVL.

The chain employs TRBV4-1 and TRBJ2-1; D remains unclear. V was shortened by 1 base and J by 5 bases, with 6 bases between the two germline ends. This CDR3 is built from 13 residues. Germline loops: CDR1 MGHRA, CDR2 YSYEKL. The CDR3 nucleotides are TGCGCCAGCAGCCAAGTTTGGGACAATGAGCAGTTCTTC. It specifies CASSQVWDNEQFF.

The rearrangement links TRBV10-1 to TRBJ1-6; perhaps TRBD1 as D (5 bases). Germline V gives CDR1 WNHNN, CDR2 SYGVQD (reference sequence). V shed 6 bases and J shed 4 bases, with 16 bases lying between them. The CDR3 spans 16 residues. In DNA form, the CDR3 reads TGCGCCAGCAGAGAGGGGTTCGAGCGATATAATTCACCCCTCCACTTT. Its protein product is CASREGFERYNSPLHF.